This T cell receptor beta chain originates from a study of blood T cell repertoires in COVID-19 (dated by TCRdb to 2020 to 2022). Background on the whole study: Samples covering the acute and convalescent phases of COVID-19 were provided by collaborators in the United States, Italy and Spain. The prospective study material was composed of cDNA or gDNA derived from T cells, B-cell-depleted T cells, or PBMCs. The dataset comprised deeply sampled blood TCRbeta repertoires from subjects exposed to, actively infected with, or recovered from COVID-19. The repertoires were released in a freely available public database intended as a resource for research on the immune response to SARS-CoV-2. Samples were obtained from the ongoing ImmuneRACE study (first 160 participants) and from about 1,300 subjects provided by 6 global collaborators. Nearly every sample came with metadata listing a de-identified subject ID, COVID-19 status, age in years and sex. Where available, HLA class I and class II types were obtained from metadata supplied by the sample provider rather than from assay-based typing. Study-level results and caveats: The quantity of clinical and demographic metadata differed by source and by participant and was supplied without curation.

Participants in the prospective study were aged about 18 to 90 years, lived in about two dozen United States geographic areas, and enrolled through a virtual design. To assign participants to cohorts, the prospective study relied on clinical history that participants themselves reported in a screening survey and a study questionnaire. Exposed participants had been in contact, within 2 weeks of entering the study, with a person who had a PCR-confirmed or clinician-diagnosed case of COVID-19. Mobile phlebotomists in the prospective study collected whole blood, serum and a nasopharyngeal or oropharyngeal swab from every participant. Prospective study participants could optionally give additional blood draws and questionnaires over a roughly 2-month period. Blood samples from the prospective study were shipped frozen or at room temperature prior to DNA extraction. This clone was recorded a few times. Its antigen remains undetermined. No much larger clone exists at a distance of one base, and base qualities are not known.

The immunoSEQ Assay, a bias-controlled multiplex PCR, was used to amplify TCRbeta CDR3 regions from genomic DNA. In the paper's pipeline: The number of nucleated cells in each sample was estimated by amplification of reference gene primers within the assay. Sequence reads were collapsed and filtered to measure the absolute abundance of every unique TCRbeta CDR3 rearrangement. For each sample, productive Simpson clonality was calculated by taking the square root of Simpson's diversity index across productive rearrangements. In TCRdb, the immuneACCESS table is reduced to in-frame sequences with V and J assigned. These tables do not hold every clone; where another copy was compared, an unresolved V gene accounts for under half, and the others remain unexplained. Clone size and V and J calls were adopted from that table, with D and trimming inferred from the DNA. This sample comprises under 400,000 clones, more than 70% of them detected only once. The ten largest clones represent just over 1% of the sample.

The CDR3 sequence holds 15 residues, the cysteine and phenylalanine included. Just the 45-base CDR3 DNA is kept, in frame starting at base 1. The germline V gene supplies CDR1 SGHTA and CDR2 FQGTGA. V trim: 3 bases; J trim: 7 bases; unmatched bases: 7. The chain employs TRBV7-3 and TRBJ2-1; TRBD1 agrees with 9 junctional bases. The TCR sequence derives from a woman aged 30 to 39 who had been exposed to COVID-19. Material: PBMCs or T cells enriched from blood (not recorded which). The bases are TGTGCCAGCAGCTTGACCGGGACAGGGTTAAATGAGCAGTTCTTC. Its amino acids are CASSLTGTGLNEQFF.